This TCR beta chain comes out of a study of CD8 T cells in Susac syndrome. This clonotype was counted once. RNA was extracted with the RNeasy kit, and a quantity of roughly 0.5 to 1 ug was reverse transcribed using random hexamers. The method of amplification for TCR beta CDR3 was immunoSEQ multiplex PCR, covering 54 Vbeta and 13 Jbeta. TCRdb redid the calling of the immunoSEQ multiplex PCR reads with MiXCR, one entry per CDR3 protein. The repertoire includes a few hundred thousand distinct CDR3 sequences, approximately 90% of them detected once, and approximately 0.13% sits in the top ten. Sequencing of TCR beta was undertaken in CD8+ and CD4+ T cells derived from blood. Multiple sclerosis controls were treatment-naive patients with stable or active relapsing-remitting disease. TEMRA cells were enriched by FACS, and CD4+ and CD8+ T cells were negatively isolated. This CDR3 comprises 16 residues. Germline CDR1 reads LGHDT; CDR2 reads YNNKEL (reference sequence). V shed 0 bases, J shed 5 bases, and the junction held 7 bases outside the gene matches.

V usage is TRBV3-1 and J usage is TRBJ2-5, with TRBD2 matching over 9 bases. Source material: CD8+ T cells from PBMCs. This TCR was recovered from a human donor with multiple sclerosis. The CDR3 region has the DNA TGTGCCAGCAGCCAAGATCGCGGGGGGGCTTTGGAGACCCAGTACTTC. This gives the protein CASSQDRGGALETQYF.